One and the same sample provided the 17 T cell receptor beta chains below, sequenced in a study of Graves' ophthalmopathy and Graves' hyperthyroidism. Amplified TCR beta CDR3 regions were obtained using RNA transcripts as template. The first round was an RT-PCR with HTBI primers, and the second round was a multiplex PCR. Via MiXCR, TCRdb re-called the multiplex PCR reads, giving one row per CDR3 protein. The data hold roughly 700,000 distinct CDR3 sequences, with around 40% observed a single time. The sequenced sample consisted of peripheral blood. Receptors were obtained from an adult man with Graves' ophthalmopathy.

This sequence joins TRBV12-3 or TRBV12-4 and TRBJ1-1; 8 bases match TRBD1. Trimming took 7 bases from V and 4 from J; bases not matched to a gene: 5. This CDR3 comprises 13 residues. The CDR3 sequence: CASNPTGGTEAFF. The DNA of the CDR3 is TGTGCCAGCAATCCAACAGGGGGCACTGAAGCTTTCTTT.

The sample holds many counts of this clonotype. This chain's CDR3 is CASSLRWSGANVLTF. The CDR3 DNA follows: TGTGCCAGCAGCTTAAGATGGTCTGGGGCCAACGTCCTGACTTTC. This rearrangement joins TRBV7-8 to TRBJ2-6; D call uncertain. The CDR3 runs to 15 residues. Germline lookup yields CDR1 SGHVS and CDR2 FQNEAQ. Between the trimmed V and J ends, which lost 2 bases and 1 base, there was a span of 6 bases.

A remark on this clonotype: A clone one base away is much larger, so this may be a read error. The V and J genes are TRBV7-2 and TRBJ2-5; D perhaps matches TRBD2 (6 bases). Germline V gene data show CDR1 as SGHTA and CDR2 as FQGNSA. CDR3 length: 15 residues. The CDR3 protein is CASSLGLRDQEAQYF. The CDR3 DNA follows: TGTGCCAGCAGCTTAGGCCTGCGGGACCAAGAGGCCCAGTACTTC.

The CDR3 is CSARSPDRGVNSPLHF. The CDR3 bases are TGCAGTGCTAGAAGTCCGGACAGGGGGGTCAATTCACCCCTCCACTTT. The chain has TRBV20-1 and TRBJ1-6, with TRBD1 matching over 10 bases. The CDR3 loop spans 16 amino acids. The ends lost 2 bases at V and 7 bases at J; junction bases unmatched: 8. The germline gives CDR1 DFQATT, CDR2 SNEGSKA (reference sequence).

This clonotype was counted at least ten times. The chain combines TRBV7-9 with TRBJ1-6; D is unresolved. V lost 1 base, J lost 12 bases, and 7 bases lay in between. Germline assignment: CDR1 SEHNR and CDR2 FQNEAQ (reference sequence). The CDR3 has 12 residues. The CDR3 DNA reads TGTGCCAGCAGCTTAGGGAAGAGACCCCTCCACTTT. Protein product: CASSLGKRPLHF.

The V call is TRBV28, the J call TRBJ1-1; a possible D gene is TRBD1 (5 bases). Trimming left V 8 bases short and J 0 bases short, with 10 bases between. This CDR3 has 13 amino acids. Germline lookup yields CDR1 MDHEN and CDR2 SYDVKM. As DNA, the CDR3 is TGTGCCAGCGCAGGGAGATTGAACACTGAAGCTTTCTTT. This translates into CASAGRLNTEAFF.

The J gene is TRBJ2-7, the V gene TRBV7-9; 10 nucleotides match TRBD1. CDR1 is SEHNR, CDR2 FQNEAQ, per germline (reference sequence). J was trimmed by 5 bases and V by 8 bases; bases with no gene match: 18. This CDR3 spans 17 amino acids. CDR3 DNA: TGTGCCAGCTCACCGGTGGGGACAGGGGATCACTTGGACGAGCAGTACTTC. Protein product: CASSPVGTGDHLDEQYF.

The chain is built from TRBV10-3 and TRBJ1-1; D gene uncertain. V was shortened by 0 bases and J by 9 bases, with 20 bases between the two germline ends. CDR1 ENHRY and CDR2 SYGVKD come from the germline V gene. This CDR3 comprises 16 residues. CDR3 sequence: CAISESAGVGAGKAFF. For the CDR3, the DNA is TGTGCCATCAGTGAGTCGGCCGGGGTAGGAGCTGGAAAAGCTTTCTTT.

A few counts support this clonotype. The chain has TRBV6-5 and TRBJ1-1; a weak D match, TRBD1 (6 bases). The CDR3 extends over 14 amino acids. The germline V and J ends were trimmed by 2 bases and 1 base, with 8 bases remaining between them. Germline V gene lookup returns CDR1 MNHEY and CDR2 SVGAGI. The CDR3 nucleotides are TGTGCCAGCAGTTACAGGGGGAAGAACACTGAAGCTTTCTTT. It translates to CASSYRGKNTEAFF.

This clonotype was seen many times. This chain joins TRBV10-1 and TRBJ2-7; 9 nucleotides match TRBD2. There are 13 residues in the CDR3. The V gene's germline CDR1 is WNHNN and CDR2 SYGVQD (reference sequence). V shed 10 bases, J shed 6 bases, and the junction held 10 bases outside the gene matches. The CDR3 DNA reads TGCGCCACCAAAGAAGCGGGGGGTGGCGAGCAGTACTTC. Protein product: CATKEAGGGEQYF.

This chain connects TRBV25-1 to TRBJ1-6; D is unclear. V was cut by 5 bases and J by 4 bases, with 15 bases left in between. Germline lookup yields CDR1 MGHDK and CDR2 SYGVNS. The CDR3 has 16 amino acids. Here the CDR3 reads CASSFGLRRYNSPLHF. The CDR3 DNA reads TGTGCCAGCAGTTTTGGTTTAAGAAGATATAATTCACCCCTCCACTTT.

In this sample, this clonotype turned up a few times. J is TRBJ1-1 and V is TRBV20-1; D gene unclear. V lost 0 bases and J lost 0, with 17 bases in between. The germline CDR1 and CDR2 sequences are DFQATT and SNEGSKA (reference sequence). This CDR3 is built from 17 residues. The CDR3 here is CSARDRRRTTLNTEAFF. In DNA, the CDR3 is TGCAGTGCTAGAGATAGGAGGCGTACCACCTTGAACACTGAAGCTTTCTTT.

The gene calls are TRBV25-1 and TRBJ2-2, with 8 bases aligning to TRBD1. V lost 6 bases, J lost 3 bases, and 6 bases stayed unmatched. The CDR3 is made up of 15 amino acids. Germline CDR1 and CDR2: MGHDK and SYGVNS. CDR3 in amino acids: CASSQEQGDTGELFF. DNA of the CDR3: TGTGCCAGCAGCCAAGAACAGGGGGACACCGGGGAGCTGTTTTTT.

This clonotype came up a few times. CDR3 DNA: TGTGCCAGCATGGCGGGACAGGGGAGAAATTCACCCCTCCACTTT. Amino acids: CASMAGQGRNSPLHF. The chain links TRBV2 to TRBJ1-6, with 10 positions matching TRBD1. The ends lost 7 bases at V and 7 bases at J; junction bases unmatched: 7. This CDR3 is built from 15 residues. The germline V gene encodes CDR1 SNHLY and CDR2 FYNNEI.

In this sample, this clonotype turned up many times. V usage is TRBV9 and J usage is TRBJ1-2; perhaps TRBD1 as D (6 bases). V was trimmed by 3 bases and J by 4 bases, leaving 13 bases between them. CDR1 and CDR2 (germline): SGDLS, YYNGEE. CDR3 length equals 14 residues. CDR3 region: CASSGGGRFYGYTF. DNA for the CDR3: TGTGCCAGCAGCGGTGGGGGGCGCTTCTATGGCTACACCTTC.

This clonotype was detected only a few times. The V gene is TRBV6-4, the J gene TRBJ1-1, with 10 bases matching TRBD1. Germline V gives CDR1 MRHNA, CDR2 SNTAGT. Unmatched junction bases numbered 2, after V lost 9 bases and J lost 1 base. The CDR3 is 13 residues long. The DNA of the CDR3 is TGTGCCAGGCGACAGGGGGCGAACACTGAAGCTTTCTTT. The encoded protein is CARRQGANTEAFF.

This clonotype was detected only a few times. The rearrangement links TRBV5-1 to TRBJ2-7; 7 nucleotides agree with TRBD2. Germline V gene sequence: CDR1 SGHRS, CDR2 YFSETQ. This CDR3 is 15 amino acids long. The trim removed 1 base at V and 3 bases at J, leaving 7 bases unmatched. CDR3 amino acids: CASSLLGDYSYEQYF. The CDR3 DNA reads TGCGCCAGCAGCTTGCTCGGGGACTACAGCTACGAGCAGTACTTC.